The clone carrying this T cell receptor beta chain was seen just once. Sequencing used immunoSEQ multiplex PCR; TCRdb keeps in-frame clones, though not all of them. This sample carries roughly 200,000 clones, roughly 80% of them seen once, and the ten largest clones take less than 9.5%. Followed longitudinally, the Seattle patients had been enrolled during active infection. J gave up 1 base and V 4 bases, and 3 bases lay outside the gene matches. Germline values: CDR1 SGHRS, CDR2 YFSETQ. CDR3 length: 14 amino acids. The sample originates from a study of blood T cell repertoires in COVID-19. Study-level background: The samples span acute and convalescent COVID-19 from the United States, Italy and Spain. In each case, the material was cDNA or gDNA derived from T cells, B-cell-depleted T cells, or PBMCs.

The receptor was derived from an older woman with COVID-19, enrolled during active disease. The material sequenced was peripheral blood. This chain links TRBV5-1 with TRBJ1-1; the match to TRBD1 covers 8 bases. Here the CDR3 DNA reads TGCGCCAGCAGCCTGACAGGGGCGAACACTGAAGCTTTCTTT. Translating it yields CASSLTGANTEAFF. The full variable domain, rest sourced from reference TRBV5-1 and TRBJ1-1, is KAGVTQTPRYLIKTRGQQVTLSCSPISGHRSVSWYQQTPGQGLQFLFEYFSETQRNKGNFPGRFSGRQFSNSRSEMNVSTLELGDSALYLCASSLTGANTEAFFGQGTRLTVV.